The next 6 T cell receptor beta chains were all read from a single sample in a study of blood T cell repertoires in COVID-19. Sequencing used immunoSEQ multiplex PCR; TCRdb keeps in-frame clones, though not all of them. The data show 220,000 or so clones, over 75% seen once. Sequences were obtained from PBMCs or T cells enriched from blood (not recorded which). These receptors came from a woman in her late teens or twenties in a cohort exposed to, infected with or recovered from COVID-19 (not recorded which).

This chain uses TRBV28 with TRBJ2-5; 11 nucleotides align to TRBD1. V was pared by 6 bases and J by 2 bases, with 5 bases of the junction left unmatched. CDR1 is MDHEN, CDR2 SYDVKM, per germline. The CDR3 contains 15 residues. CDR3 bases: TGTGCCAGCAGAACCGGGACAGGGGGGCAAGAGACCCAGTACTTC. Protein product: CASRTGTGGQETQYF. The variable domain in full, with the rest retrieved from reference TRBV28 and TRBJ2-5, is DVKVTQSSRYLVKRTGEKVFLECVQDMDHENMFWYRQDPGLGLRLIYFSYDVKMKEKGDIPEGYSVSREKKERFSLILESASTNQTSMYLCASRTGTGGQETQYFGPGTRLLVL.

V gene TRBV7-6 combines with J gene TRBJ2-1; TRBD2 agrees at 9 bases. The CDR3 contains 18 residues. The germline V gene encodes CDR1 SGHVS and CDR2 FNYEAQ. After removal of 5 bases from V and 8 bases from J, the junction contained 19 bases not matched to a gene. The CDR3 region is CASSQRSLLAGRLDEQFF. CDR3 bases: TGTGCCAGCAGCCAGCGGAGCCTACTAGCGGGTAGGTTGGATGAGCAGTTCTTC.

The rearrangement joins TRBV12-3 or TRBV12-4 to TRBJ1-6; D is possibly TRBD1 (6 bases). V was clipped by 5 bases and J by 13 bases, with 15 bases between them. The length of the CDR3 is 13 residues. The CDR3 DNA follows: TGTGCCAGCAGTCAGACAGGTTCTGCTCCCCTCCACTTT. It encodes CASSQTGSAPLHF.

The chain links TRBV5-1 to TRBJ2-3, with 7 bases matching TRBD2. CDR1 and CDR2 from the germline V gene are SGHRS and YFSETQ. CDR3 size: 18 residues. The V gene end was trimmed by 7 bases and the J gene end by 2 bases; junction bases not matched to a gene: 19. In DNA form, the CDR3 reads TGCGCCAGCCGACGGAGCCCGGTCTCCGGGGACTACACAGATACGCAGTATTTT. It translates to CASRRSPVSGDYTDTQYF.

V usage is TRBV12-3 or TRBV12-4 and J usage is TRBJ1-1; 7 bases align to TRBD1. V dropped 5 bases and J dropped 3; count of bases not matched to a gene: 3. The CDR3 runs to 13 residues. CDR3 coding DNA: TGTGCCAGCAGTCCCAGGGGGGACACTGAAGCTTTCTTT. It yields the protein CASSPRGDTEAFF.

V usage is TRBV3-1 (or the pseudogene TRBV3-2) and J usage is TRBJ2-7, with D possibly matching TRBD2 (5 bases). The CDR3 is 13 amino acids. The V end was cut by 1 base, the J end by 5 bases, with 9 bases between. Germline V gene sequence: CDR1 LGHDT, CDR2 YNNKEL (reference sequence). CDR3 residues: CASSQASHNEQYF. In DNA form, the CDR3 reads TGTGCCAGCAGCCAAGCTAGCCACAACGAGCAGTACTTC.